The 4 T cell receptor beta chains in this list originate from one sample, sequenced in a study of spatial heterogeneity in lung cancer. TCRdb ran MiXCR on the 5' RACE reads and lists one entry per CDR3 protein. The sample shows 9,100 or so distinct CDR3 sequences, 6.5% to 10% of them seen only once. Regarding time point: sample taken at primary tumor resection. Whole RNA obtained from tumor, nontumor lung or frozen PBMC underwent sequencing without sorting. Sample: PBMCs, taken at surgery. The receptors stem from a female donor with early-stage non-small cell lung cancer.

The table lists this clonotype with many counts. The J gene is TRBJ2-7, the V gene TRBV29-1; 7 bases map to TRBD1. Germline CDR1 is SQVTM and CDR2 is ANQGSEA. With 3 bases clipped from V and 2 bases from J, the junction kept 7 bases outside the gene matches. The CDR3 spans 14 residues. The CDR3 DNA is TGCAGCGTTGATACCGGGACAGAGACCTACGAGCAGTACTTC. Amino acid sequence: CSVDTGTETYEQYF.

In this sample, this clonotype is medium-sized. For the CDR3, the DNA is TGCAGTGCTAGTCCGGGAGGGGATCAGCCCCAGCATTTT. Translating gives CSASPGGDQPQHF. This chain links TRBV20-1 with TRBJ1-5; tentatively, D is TRBD1 (5 bases). Germline V gene data show CDR1 as DFQATT and CDR2 as SNEGSKA (reference sequence). CDR3 size: 13 residues. Trimming removed 3 bases at V and 5 bases at J, with 11 bases between.

Relative to its sample, this clonotype is medium-sized. Here the CDR3 reads CSARERLAGFTDNYEQYF. In DNA, the CDR3 is TGCAGTGCTAGAGAAAGACTAGCGGGGTTCACCGATAACTACGAGCAGTACTTC. The chain couples TRBV20-1 to TRBJ2-7, with 11 bases lining up with TRBD2. J gave up 3 bases and V 0 bases, and 13 bases lay outside the gene matches. The CDR3 runs to 18 residues. The germline V gene has CDR1 DFQATT and CDR2 SNEGSKA (reference sequence).

This clonotype is categorized as medium-sized (0.01 to 0.1%). The chain is built from TRBV11-2 and TRBJ2-7; 11 nucleotides align to TRBD2. The CDR3 extends over 15 amino acids. V shed 5 bases, J shed 6 bases, and the junction held 9 bases outside the gene matches. The germline CDR1 and CDR2 sequences are SGHAT and FQNNGV. The CDR3 region is CASSSGTSGPGEQYF. As DNA, the CDR3 is TGTGCCAGCAGCAGCGGGACTAGCGGCCCCGGCGAGCAGTACTTC.